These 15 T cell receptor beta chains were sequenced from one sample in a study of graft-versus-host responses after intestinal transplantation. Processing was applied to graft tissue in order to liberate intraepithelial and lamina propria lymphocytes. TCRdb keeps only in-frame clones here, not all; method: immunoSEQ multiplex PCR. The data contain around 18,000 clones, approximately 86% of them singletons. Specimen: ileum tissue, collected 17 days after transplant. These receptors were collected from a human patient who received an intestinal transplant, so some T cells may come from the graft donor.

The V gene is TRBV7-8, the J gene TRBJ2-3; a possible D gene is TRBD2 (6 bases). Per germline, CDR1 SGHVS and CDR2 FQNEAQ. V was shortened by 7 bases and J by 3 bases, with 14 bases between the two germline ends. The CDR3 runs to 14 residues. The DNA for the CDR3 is TGTGCCAGCACCAAAAGGGACTTTACAGATACGCAGTATTTT. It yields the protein CASTKRDFTDTQYF.

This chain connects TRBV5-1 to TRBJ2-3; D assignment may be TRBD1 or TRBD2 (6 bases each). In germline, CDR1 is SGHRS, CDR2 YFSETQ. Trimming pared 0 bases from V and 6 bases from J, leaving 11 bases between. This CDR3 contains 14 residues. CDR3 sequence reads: CASSLGGASDTQYF. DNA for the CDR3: TGCGCCAGCAGCTTGGGGGGGGCAAGTGATACGCAGTATTTT.

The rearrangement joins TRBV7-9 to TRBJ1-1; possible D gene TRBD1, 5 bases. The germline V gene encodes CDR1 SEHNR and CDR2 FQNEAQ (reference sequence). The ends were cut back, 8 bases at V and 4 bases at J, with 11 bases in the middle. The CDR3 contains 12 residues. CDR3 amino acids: CASCGGVTEAFF. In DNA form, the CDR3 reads TGTGCCAGCTGCGGGGGAGTCACTGAAGCTTTCTTT.

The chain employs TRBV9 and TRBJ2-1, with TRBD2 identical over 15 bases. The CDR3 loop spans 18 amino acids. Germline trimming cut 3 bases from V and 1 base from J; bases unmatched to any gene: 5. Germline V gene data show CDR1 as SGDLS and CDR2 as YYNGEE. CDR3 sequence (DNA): TGTGCCAGCAGCGCGTGGGGACTAGCGGGAGGTTCCTACAATGAGCAGTTCTTC. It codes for CASSAWGLAGGSYNEQFF.

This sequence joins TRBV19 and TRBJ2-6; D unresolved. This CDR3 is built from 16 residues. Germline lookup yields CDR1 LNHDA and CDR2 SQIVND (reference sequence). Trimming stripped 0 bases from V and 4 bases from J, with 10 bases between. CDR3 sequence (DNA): TGTGCCAGTAGTATAGATCGTACAGAAGGGGCCAACGTCCTGACTTTC. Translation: CASSIDRTEGANVLTF.

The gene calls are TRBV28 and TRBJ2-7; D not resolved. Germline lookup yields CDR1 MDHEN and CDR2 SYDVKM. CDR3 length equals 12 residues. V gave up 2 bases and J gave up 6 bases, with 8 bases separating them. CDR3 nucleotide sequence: TGTGCCAGCAGTTTACGTAGTCTCGAGCAGTACTTC. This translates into CASSLRSLEQYF.

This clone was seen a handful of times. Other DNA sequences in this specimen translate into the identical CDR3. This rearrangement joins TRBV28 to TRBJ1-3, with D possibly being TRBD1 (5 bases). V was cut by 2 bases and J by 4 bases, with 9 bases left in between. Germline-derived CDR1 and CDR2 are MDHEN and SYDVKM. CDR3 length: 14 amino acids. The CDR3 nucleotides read TGTGCCAGCAGTTTAGGGGGTGCGGGAAACACCATATATTTT. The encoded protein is CASSLGGAGNTIYF.

DNA of the CDR3: TGCGGTGGACAGGAGAACTATGGCTACACCTTC. Residues: CGGQENYGYTF. V is TRBV20-1 and J is TRBJ1-2; 7 bases map to TRBD1. CDR1 is DFQATT and CDR2 is SNEGSKA in the germline V gene (reference sequence). The CDR3 runs to 11 residues.

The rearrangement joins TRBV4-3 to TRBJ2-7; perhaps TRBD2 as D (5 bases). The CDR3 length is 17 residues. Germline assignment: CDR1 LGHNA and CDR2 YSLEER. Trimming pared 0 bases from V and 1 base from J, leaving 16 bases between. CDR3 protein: CASSQEVREAGSYEQYF. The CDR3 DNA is TGCGCCAGCAGCCAAGAGGTACGGGAAGCTGGATCCTACGAGCAGTACTTC.

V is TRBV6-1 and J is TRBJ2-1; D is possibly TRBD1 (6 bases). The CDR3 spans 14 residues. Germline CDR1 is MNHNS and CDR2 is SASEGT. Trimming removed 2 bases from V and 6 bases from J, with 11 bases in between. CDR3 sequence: CASSEHGTINEQFF. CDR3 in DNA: TGTGCCAGCAGTGAACATGGGACAATCAATGAGCAGTTCTTC.

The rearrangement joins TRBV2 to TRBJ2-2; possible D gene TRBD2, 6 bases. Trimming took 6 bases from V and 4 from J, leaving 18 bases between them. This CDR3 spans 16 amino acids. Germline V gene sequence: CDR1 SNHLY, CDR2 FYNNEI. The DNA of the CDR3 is TGTGCCAGCAGGGATATTGGGACTCCCTCCACCGGGGAGCTGTTTTTT. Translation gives CASRDIGTPSTGELFF.

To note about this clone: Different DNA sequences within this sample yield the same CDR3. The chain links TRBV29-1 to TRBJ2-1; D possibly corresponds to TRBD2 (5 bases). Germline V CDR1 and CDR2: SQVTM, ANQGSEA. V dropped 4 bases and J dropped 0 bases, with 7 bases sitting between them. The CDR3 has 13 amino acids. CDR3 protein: CSVGGLSYNEQFF. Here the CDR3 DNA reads TGCAGCGTTGGCGGGCTCTCCTACAATGAGCAGTTCTTC.

This CDR3 reads CASSQPRGLAGGPISYEQYF. The CDR3 DNA reads TGTGCCAGCAGCCAACCTCGGGGACTAGCGGGAGGGCCCATTTCCTACGAGCAGTACTTC. V and J are TRBV4-2 and TRBJ2-7; 16 positions match TRBD2. Germline CDR1 is LGHNA and CDR2 is YNFKEQ. This CDR3 is built from 20 residues. V shed 2 bases, J shed 1 base, and the junction held 11 bases outside the gene matches.

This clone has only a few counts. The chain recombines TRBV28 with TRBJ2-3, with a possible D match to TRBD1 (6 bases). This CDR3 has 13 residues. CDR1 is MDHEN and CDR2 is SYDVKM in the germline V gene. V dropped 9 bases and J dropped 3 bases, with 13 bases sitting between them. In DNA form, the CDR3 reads TGTGCCAGTCGGACAGCAAATACAGATACGCAGTATTTT. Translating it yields CASRTANTDTQYF.

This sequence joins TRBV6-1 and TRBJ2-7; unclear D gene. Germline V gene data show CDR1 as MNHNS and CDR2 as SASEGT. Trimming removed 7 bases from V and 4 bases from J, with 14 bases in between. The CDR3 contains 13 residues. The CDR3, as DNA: TGTGCCAGCAAGATTCATGGACCGTACGAGCAGTACTTC. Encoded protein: CASKIHGPYEQYF.